The 21 T cell receptor beta chains presented below share a single source sample, sequenced in a study of Ad26.COV2.S vaccination and SARS-CoV-2 variants. As for treatment: 15 to 20 received Ad26.COV2.S at low or high dose, single or two shots; about 5 received placebo; per-sample allocation not given. Following the first vaccine or placebo injection, samples were taken on day 63. Profiling relied on immunoSEQ multiplex PCR, and the TCRdb table lists in-frame clones only, not all of them. Among a few hundred thousand clones listed, 70% to 90% were seen once. The specimen comprised peripheral blood, sampled in a trial of Ad26.COV2.S vaccine versus placebo. Receptors were obtained from a person between 18 and 65 years old who received the Ad26.COV2.S COVID-19 vaccine or a placebo.

The chain joins TRBV28 to TRBJ2-1; D gene ambiguous. V lost 3 bases and J lost 6, with 12 bases in between. CDR3 length equals 14 residues. Germline values: CDR1 MDHEN, CDR2 SYDVKM. The CDR3 nucleotides read TGTGCCAGCAGTTTGGGCATAGTCACCAATGAGCAGTTCTTC. Residues: CASSLGIVTNEQFF.

The chain is built from TRBV5-1 and TRBJ2-1, with TRBD2 identical over 7 bases. This CDR3 has 17 amino acids. The germline V gene encodes CDR1 SGHRS and CDR2 YFSETQ. V dropped 0 bases and J dropped 7; count of bases not matched to a gene: 13. Written as DNA, the CDR3 is TGCGCCAGCAGCTTGGGGACCGGGACTACCGGGGGGAATGAGCAGTTCTTC. Amino acid sequence: CASSLGTGTTGGNEQFF.

J is TRBJ2-2 and V is TRBV29-1; 9 bases agree with TRBD1. The trim removed 5 bases at V and 5 bases at J, leaving 3 bases unmatched. The CDR3 extends over 13 amino acids. Germline lookup yields CDR1 SQVTM and CDR2 ANQGSEA. The CDR3 region is CSVRTGATGELFF. CDR3 sequence (DNA): TGCAGCGTTAGGACAGGGGCGACCGGGGAGCTGTTTTTT.

This clone occurred once. This chain links TRBV5-1 with TRBJ1-4, with TRBD1 matching 10 bases. This CDR3 spans 15 amino acids. CDR1 SGHRS and CDR2 YFSETQ come from the germline V gene. Trimming took 3 bases from V and 3 from J; bases not matched to a gene: 2. The CDR3 reads CASSWGQGPNEKLFF. CDR3 bases: TGCGCCAGCAGCTGGGGACAGGGGCCTAATGAAAAACTGTTTTTT. Variable domain in full (rest from reference TRBV5-1 and TRBJ1-4): KAGVTQTPRYLIKTRGQQVTLSCSPISGHRSVSWYQQTPGQGLQFLFEYFSETQRNKGNFPGRFSGRQFSNSRSEMNVSTLELGDSALYLCASSWGQGPNEKLFFGSGTQLSVL.

This rearrangement joins TRBV2 to TRBJ2-5; D is possibly TRBD2 (7 bases). V gave up 6 bases and J gave up 5 bases, with 22 bases separating them. The CDR3 extends over 16 amino acids. Germline V gives CDR1 SNHLY, CDR2 FYNNEI. CDR3 amino acids: CASSPGGGAAYETQYF. The CDR3 DNA follows: TGTGCCAGCAGCCCCGGTGGGGGGGCCGCCTATGAGACCCAGTACTTC.

This clone was detected only once. The V gene is TRBV20-1, the J gene TRBJ1-1; D is undetermined. Trimming stripped 4 bases from V and 8 bases from J, with 11 bases between. This CDR3 region has 11 residues. Germline V gives CDR1 DFQATT, CDR2 SNEGSKA (reference sequence). The CDR3 spells CSATSSVEAFF. The CDR3 DNA sequence: TGCAGTGCTACCTCTTCGGTGGAAGCTTTCTTT.

The CDR3 DNA is TGTGCCAGCAGCCAAGAGAGTTCTAGCGATGAGCAGTTCTTC. This encodes CASSQESSSDEQFF. The J gene is TRBJ2-1, the V gene TRBV3-1 (or the pseudogene TRBV3-2), with D maybe TRBD2 (6 bases). V lost 0 bases, J lost 8 bases, and 11 bases lay in between. Per germline, CDR1 LGHDT and CDR2 YNNKEL (reference sequence). CDR3 length equals 14 residues.

The chain recombines TRBV5-4 with TRBJ2-3; D may match TRBD1 or TRBD2 (5 bases each). CDR3 length: 17 residues. V was clipped by 0 bases and J by 2 bases, with 16 bases between them. CDR1 and CDR2 (germline): SGHNT, YYREEE (reference sequence). The CDR3 protein is CASSLARGHQDTDTQYF. DNA for the CDR3: TGTGCCAGCAGCTTGGCACGGGGCCATCAAGACACAGATACGCAGTATTTT.

The CDR3 DNA is TGCGCCAGCAGCGCCCAGGGACTGACCTACGAGCAGTACTTC. This encodes CASSAQGLTYEQYF. This chain links TRBV4-1 with TRBJ2-7; possibly TRBD2 for D (6 bases). CDR3 length: 14 residues. Germline CDR1 is MGHRA and CDR2 is YSYEKL. Deletions cut 5 bases from V and 2 bases from J, with 13 bases between.

V usage is TRBV4-2 and J usage is TRBJ1-2; TRBD1 agrees at 7 bases. Germline trimming cut 3 bases from V and 8 bases from J; bases unmatched to any gene: 12. The CDR3 is 15 amino acids. CDR1 and CDR2 (germline): LGHNA, YNFKEQ. In DNA, the CDR3 is TGTGCCAGCAGCCAGGGAAGGGGGCCTTACCGAGGCTACACCTTC. Translated: CASSQGRGPYRGYTF.

In DNA, the CDR3 is TGCGCCAGCAGCTTCCACGGGGGAGGTAGCACAGATACGCAGTATTTT. This translates into CASSFHGGGSTDTQYF. The rearrangement links TRBV5-1 to TRBJ2-3; D is possibly TRBD2 (6 bases). Germline CDR1 SGHRS, CDR2 YFSETQ. This CDR3 spans 16 amino acids. The ends were cut back, 2 bases at V and 0 bases at J, with 13 bases in the middle.

This clone has just one count. V gene TRBV6-2 or TRBV6-3 combines with J gene TRBJ2-7; a weak D match, TRBD2 (5 bases). Per the germline V gene, CDR1 is MNHEY and CDR2 is SVGEGT. V was cut by 0 bases and J by 5 bases, with 5 bases left in between. The CDR3 runs to 12 residues. CDR3 protein: CASSYSRDEQYF. CDR3 coding DNA: TGTGCCAGCAGTTACTCGAGGGACGAGCAGTACTTC.

The chain has TRBV24-1 and TRBJ2-3; D not resolved. The CDR3 extends over 12 amino acids. Germline V lookup: CDR1 KGHDR, CDR2 SFDVKD. Trimming took 1 base from V and 2 from J, leaving 0 bases between them. CDR3 DNA: TGTGCCACCAGTGATTTCACAGATACGCAGTATTTT. Translation: CATSDFTDTQYF.

This chain uses TRBV15 with TRBJ2-6, with D unresolved. The germline V gene has CDR1 LNHNV and CDR2 YYDKDF (reference sequence). CDR3 length: 18 residues. The germline V and J ends were trimmed by 0 bases and 0 bases, with 12 bases remaining between them. The CDR3 region has the DNA TGTGCCACCAGCAGAGATAGGAGCCTGAGCTCTGGGGCCAACGTCCTGACTTTC. Encoded protein: CATSRDRSLSSGANVLTF.

The chain joins TRBV7-2 to TRBJ1-2; D gene uncertain. CDR3 length: 13 amino acids. Trimming removed 5 bases from V and 7 bases from J, with 14 bases in between. The germline V gene encodes CDR1 SGHTA and CDR2 FQGNSA. The CDR3 bases are TGTGCCAGCAGCCACGGCCCGGGAGGTGGCTACACCTTC. Translated, it gives CASSHGPGGGYTF.

The J gene is TRBJ1-5, the V gene TRBV30, with D unresolved. The germline CDR1 and CDR2 sequences are GTSNPN and SVGIG (reference sequence). The V gene lost 2 bases and the J gene lost 9 bases, with 14 bases spanning the gap. This CDR3 contains 13 residues. The CDR3 DNA is TGTGCCTGGAGTAGGGCAAATTTTCGGCCCCAGCATTTT. It encodes CAWSRANFRPQHF.

This clone was counted between two and nine times. CDR3 sequence: CASSYKNRGRSPLHF. The CDR3 bases are TGTGCCAGCAGTTACAAAAACAGGGGGCGATCACCCCTCCACTTT. This chain links TRBV6-5 with TRBJ1-6; TRBD1 agrees at 9 bases. The trim removed 2 bases at V and 10 bases at J, leaving 6 bases unmatched. Germline V gives CDR1 MNHEY, CDR2 SVGAGI. The CDR3 spans 15 residues.

The genes are TRBV4-3 and TRBJ1-5; no clear D gene. V was clipped by 2 bases and J by 4 bases, with 6 bases between them. Germline V CDR1 and CDR2: LGHNA, YSLEER. The CDR3 extends over 13 amino acids. The CDR3 spells CASSQIANQPQHF. The CDR3 coding sequence is TGCGCCAGCAGCCAAATTGCGAATCAGCCCCAGCATTTT.

V and J are TRBV6-5 and TRBJ2-2; maybe TRBD1 (5 bases). Germline V gene data show CDR1 as MNHEY and CDR2 as SVGAGI. The CDR3 loop spans 14 amino acids. The V end was cut by 3 bases, the J end by 5 bases, with 10 bases between. The CDR3 region has the DNA TGTGCCAGCAGTTATCAGGGCCATACCGGGGAGCTGTTTTTT. This translates into CASSYQGHTGELFF.

The V gene is TRBV28, the J gene TRBJ2-7, with no clear D. The CDR3 sequence is 16 residues long. Germline V CDR1 and CDR2: MDHEN, SYDVKM. V lost 6 bases and J 2 bases, leaving 20 bases between the germline ends. DNA for the CDR3: TGTGCCAGCAGGACTCCCTTGAGACGGAAAGCCTACGAGCAGTACTTC. This encodes CASRTPLRRKAYEQYF.

This clone appeared a single time. The chain couples TRBV2 to TRBJ2-1; D remains unclear. V lost 7 bases and J lost 10, with 11 bases in between. There are 11 residues in the CDR3. Germline V CDR1 and CDR2: SNHLY, FYNNEI. The CDR3 loop reads CASTLKVEQFF. The CDR3 nucleotides read TGTGCCAGCACGTTGAAGGTGGAGCAGTTCTTC.